A single sample is the source of the 28 T cell receptor beta chains below, sequenced in a study of T cell responses to AZD1222 COVID-19 vaccine. Profiled with immunoSEQ multiplex PCR; TCRdb holds only in-frame clones, not every one. The sample contains about 120,000 clones, around nine tenths of which appear only once. Sequenced here: peripheral blood, sampled 28 days after the second dose of the MenACWY control vaccine. The receptors were gathered from an adult who received the MenACWY meningococcal vaccine as a control.

The J gene is TRBJ2-5, the V gene TRBV7-9; 9 bases agree with TRBD1. CDR1 and CDR2 from the germline V gene are SEHNR and FQNEAQ (reference sequence). Trimming removed 2 bases from V and 3 bases from J; junction bases left unmatched: 7. The CDR3 has 16 residues. CDR3 residues: CASSLSLRQGEETQYF. The CDR3 region has the DNA TGTGCCAGCAGCTTAAGTTTGAGACAGGGGGAAGAGACCCAGTACTTC.

The chain uses TRBV9 and TRBJ2-7, with TRBD2 matching over 10 bases. Trimming cost V 0 bases and J 7 bases; bases outside gene matches: 10. There are 16 residues in the CDR3. The germline CDR1 and CDR2 sequences are SGDLS and YYNGEE. The CDR3 DNA reads as TGTGCCAGCAGCGTAGGGGGTCTAGCGGGAGCGGGGGAGCAGTACTTC. Encoded protein: CASSVGGLAGAGEQYF.

This sequence joins TRBV29-1 and TRBJ2-6; 7 bases are a match to TRBD1. V lost 3 bases and J lost 0; bases outside the gene matches: 11. The germline gives CDR1 SQVTM, CDR2 ANQGSEA. This CDR3 comprises 18 residues. The DNA of the CDR3 is TGCAGCGTTGATGCAGCAGGGGGAAGCTACTCTGGGGCCAACGTCCTGACTTTC. This encodes CSVDAAGGSYSGANVLTF.

This chain connects TRBV6-2 or TRBV6-3 to TRBJ2-5, with 11 bases that match TRBD2. V dropped 5 bases and J dropped 5; count of bases not matched to a gene: 7. The V gene's germline CDR1 is MNHEY and CDR2 SVGEGT. The CDR3 length is 15 residues. The CDR3 is CASSRLAGKVETQYF. The CDR3, as DNA: TGTGCCAGCAGTCGACTAGCGGGGAAGGTGGAGACCCAGTACTTC.

This clone was seen a single time. The chain carries TRBV28 and TRBJ2-3; 7 bases map to TRBD2. The V and J ends lost 5 bases and 2 bases, in that order; junction bases with no gene match: 4. There are 14 residues in the CDR3. The germline gives CDR1 MDHEN, CDR2 SYDVKM. CDR3 nucleotides: TGTGCCAGCAGTCACGGACTAGTCACAGATACGCAGTATTTT. It yields the protein CASSHGLVTDTQYF.

The rearrangement links TRBV10-3 to TRBJ1-6; no clear D gene. Trimming left V 2 bases short and J 6 bases short, with 8 bases between. The length of the CDR3 is 14 residues. Germline-derived CDR1 and CDR2 are ENHRY and SYGVKD. The CDR3 region has the DNA TGTGCCATCAGTGAGGAGGGAGTTAATTCACCCCTCCACTTT. This codes for CAISEEGVNSPLHF.

J is TRBJ2-3 and V is TRBV28; D may be TRBD1 or TRBD2 (5 bases each). The V gene lost 5 bases and the J gene lost 1 base, with 19 bases spanning the gap. The germline CDR1 and CDR2 sequences are MDHEN and SYDVKM. This CDR3 spans 17 amino acids. This chain's CDR3 is CASSPGLGRGGTDTQYF. For the CDR3, the DNA is TGTGCCAGCAGTCCGGGTCTAGGAAGAGGGGGCACAGATACGCAGTATTTT. The full variable domain, in which reference TRBV28 and TRBJ2-3 provide the parts outside the CDR3, is DVKVTQSSRYLVKRTGEKVFLECVQDMDHENMFWYRQDPGLGLRLIYFSYDVKMKEKGDIPEGYSVSREKKERFSLILESASTNQTSMYLCASSPGLGRGGTDTQYFGPGTRLTVL.

The chain carries TRBV25-1 and TRBJ2-5; D gene ambiguous. This CDR3 is built from 12 residues. The V end was cut by 6 bases, the J end by 1 base, with 6 bases between. Per the germline V gene, CDR1 is MGHDK and CDR2 is SYGVNS. Here the CDR3 reads CASSEPQETQYF. CDR3 bases: TGTGCCAGCAGCGAACCCCAAGAGACCCAGTACTTC.

The V call is TRBV10-3, the J call TRBJ2-7, with D perhaps TRBD1 or TRBD2 (5 bases each). The germline gives CDR1 ENHRY, CDR2 SYGVKD. Trimming pared 8 bases from V and 2 bases from J, leaving 13 bases between. The CDR3 is made up of 13 amino acids. DNA for the CDR3: TGTGCCATCGGTGGGACGGCAACCTACGAGCAGTACTTC. Translating gives CAIGGTATYEQYF.

This sequence joins TRBV5-1 and TRBJ2-1; TRBD2 agrees at 8 bases. The CDR3 length is 15 residues. V trimming: 0 bases; J trimming: 7 bases; junction bases outside the gene matches: 6. Germline CDR1 is SGHRS and CDR2 is YFSETQ. CDR3 DNA: TGCGCCAGCAGCTTGGCCCGGGGGGGGGCTAATGAGCAGTTCTTC. Residues: CASSLARGGANEQFF.

This chain links TRBV24-1 with TRBJ2-2; 13 nucleotides match TRBD2. The germline V gene encodes CDR1 KGHDR and CDR2 SFDVKD. Unmatched junction bases numbered 8, after V lost 5 bases and J lost 0 bases. The CDR3 runs to 19 residues. CDR3 sequence reads: CATSAGTSGAHTNTGELFF. CDR3 coding DNA: TGTGCCACCAGTGCCGGGACTAGCGGGGCCCATACGAACACCGGGGAGCTGTTTTTT.

A few counts support this clone. The chain has TRBV7-9 and TRBJ1-2, with D perhaps TRBD1 (6 bases). V shed 5 bases and J shed 8 bases, with 15 bases lying between them. Germline lookup yields CDR1 SEHNR and CDR2 FQNEAQ (reference sequence). There are 13 residues in the CDR3. CDR3 nucleotide sequence: TGTGCCAGCAGCGCTACAGGGAGCGGCGGCTACACCTTC. Amino acid sequence: CASSATGSGGYTF. Variable domain in full (rest from reference TRBV7-9 and TRBJ1-2): DTGVSQNPRHKITKRGQNVTFRCDPISEHNRLYWYRQTLGQGPEFLTYFQNEAQLEKSRLLSDRFSAERPKGSFSTLEIQRTEQGDSAMYLCASSATGSGGYTFGSGTRLTVV.

In its sample, this clone was seen once. The chain uses TRBV5-1 and TRBJ2-2; tentatively, D is TRBD1 (5 bases). The CDR3 loop spans 15 amino acids. Trimming cost V 0 bases and J 5 bases, with 11 bases left between them. The germline gives CDR1 SGHRS, CDR2 YFSETQ. CDR3 nucleotide sequence: TGCGCCAGCAGCTTGGTGGCAGGGCGGACCGGGGAGCTGTTTTTT. It codes for CASSLVAGRTGELFF. Full variable domain (outside the CDR3, taken from reference TRBV5-1 and TRBJ2-2): KAGVTQTPRYLIKTRGQQVTLSCSPISGHRSVSWYQQTPGQGLQFLFEYFSETQRNKGNFPGRFSGRQFSNSRSEMNVSTLELGDSALYLCASSLVAGRTGELFFGEGSRLTVL.

V is TRBV18 and J is TRBJ1-3; TRBD1 matches at 7 bases. V lost 0 bases, J lost 1 base, and 0 bases stayed unmatched. Germline V gene sequence: CDR1 KGHSH, CDR2 LQKENI. The CDR3 runs 15 residues. CDR3 residues: CASSPPGQSGNTIYF. CDR3 sequence (DNA): TGTGCCAGCTCACCACCGGGACAGTCTGGAAACACCATATATTTT.

The chain links TRBV30 to TRBJ2-5; no reliable D call. V was pared by 1 base and J by 5 bases, with 14 bases between. The CDR3 is made up of 14 amino acids. The germline CDR1 and CDR2 sequences are GTSNPN and SVGIG (reference sequence). CDR3 bases: TGTGCCTGGAGTGGGTCGGGTATACGGGAGACCCAGTACTTC. Translating it yields CAWSGSGIRETQYF.

The rearrangement links TRBV5-6 to TRBJ2-5; D might be TRBD2 (5 bases). This CDR3 comprises 16 residues. Trimming removed 0 bases at V and 4 bases at J, with 16 bases between. Germline loops: CDR1 SGHDT, CDR2 YYEEEE. The CDR3 coding sequence is TGTGCCAGCAGCTTGGAGGGTCCGGGGTCCGCAGAGACCCAGTACTTC. It translates to CASSLEGPGSAETQYF.

J is TRBJ2-1 and V is TRBV28; 7 bases agree with TRBD2. This CDR3 has 16 residues. Germline CDR1 and CDR2: MDHEN and SYDVKM. J lost 4 bases, V lost 6 bases, and 12 bases had no gene match. CDR3 region: CASRLASGPIYNEQFF. CDR3 coding DNA: TGTGCCAGCAGGTTAGCTAGCGGACCAATTTACAATGAGCAGTTCTTC.

The rearrangement links TRBV27 to TRBJ2-5; D could derive from TRBD1 or TRBD2 (5 bases each). The CDR3 sequence is 16 residues long. Trimming shortened V by 0 bases and J by 2 bases, and 13 bases separated the two germline ends. Germline CDR1 and CDR2: MNHEY and SMNVEV (reference sequence). CDR3 bases: TGTGCCAGCAGTTTATCGATGGGGGTCCGTCAAGAGACCCAGTACTTC. Its translation is CASSLSMGVRQETQYF.

With regard to this clone: Other DNA sequences within the sample encode an identical CDR3. The chain is built from TRBV12-3 or TRBV12-4 and TRBJ2-7; D call uncertain. This CDR3 region has 13 residues. Trimming shortened V by 3 bases and J by 0 bases, and 6 bases separated the two germline ends. The CDR3 nucleotides read TGTGCCAGCAGTTTTAGCAGCTCCTACGAGCAGTACTTC. This translates into CASSFSSSYEQYF.

The chain couples TRBV12-3 or TRBV12-4 to TRBJ1-2, with 9 bases aligning to TRBD1. The V gene end was trimmed by 4 bases and the J gene end by 3 bases; junction bases not matched to a gene: 0. The CDR3 is 13 residues long. As DNA, the CDR3 is TGTGCCAGCAGTTGGGACAGGGACTATGGCTACACCTTC. This gives the protein CASSWDRDYGYTF.

The CDR3 DNA is TGCGCCAGCAGCTGGACAGGGGGAGAAAACACCATATATTTT. Protein product: CASSWTGGENTIYF. The V gene is TRBV5-1, the J gene TRBJ1-3; 10 bases align to TRBD1. Losses at the gene ends were 3 bases for V and 6 bases for J; bases not matched to a gene: 3. Germline CDR1 is SGHRS and CDR2 is YFSETQ. This CDR3 has 14 amino acids.

This chain links TRBV5-1 with TRBJ1-6, with D unclear. V was trimmed by 4 bases and J by 4 bases, leaving 12 bases between them. The CDR3 spans 15 residues. Per the germline V gene, CDR1 is SGHRS and CDR2 is YFSETQ. CDR3 in DNA: TGCGCCAGCAGCCCATTCGCGGGGTATAATTCACCCCTCCACTTT. Encoded protein: CASSPFAGYNSPLHF.

This clone was detected a few times. V is TRBV28 and J is TRBJ2-1, with D perhaps matching TRBD1 (6 bases). V shed 8 bases and J shed 4 bases, with 12 bases lying between them. Germline loops: CDR1 MDHEN, CDR2 SYDVKM. This CDR3 spans 13 amino acids. The chain's CDR3 is CASWTVPYNEQFF. CDR3 sequence (DNA): TGTGCCAGCTGGACAGTCCCTTACAATGAGCAGTTCTTC.

This rearrangement joins TRBV7-6 to TRBJ2-3; D is unresolved. V lost 5 bases and J lost 1, with 16 bases in between. CDR3 length: 16 residues. Germline assignment: CDR1 SGHVS and CDR2 FNYEAQ. The CDR3 region is CASSPLFGAGTDTQYF. The CDR3 nucleotides are TGTGCCAGCAGCCCCCTTTTCGGCGCTGGCACAGATACGCAGTATTTT.

The chain recombines TRBV2 with TRBJ2-7; D uncertain. Per the germline V gene, CDR1 is SNHLY and CDR2 is FYNNEI. CDR3 length: 14 amino acids. V shed 8 bases and J shed 0 bases, with 14 bases lying between them. The CDR3 spells CASSPARNSYEQYV. The CDR3, as DNA: TGTGCCAGCTCGCCCGCCAGGAACTCCTACGAGCAGTACGTC.

J is TRBJ2-1 and V is TRBV28; 7 positions agree with TRBD2. The CDR3 consists of 15 residues. Germline V gene sequence: CDR1 MDHEN, CDR2 SYDVKM. V lost 2 bases and J lost 3; bases outside the gene matches: 4. Here the CDR3 DNA reads TGTGCCAGCAGTTTAACGGCTAGCGGCTACAATGAGCAGTTCTTC. Its translation is CASSLTASGYNEQFF.

The chain employs TRBV20-1 and TRBJ2-3; tentatively, D is TRBD2 (6 bases). Per the germline V gene, CDR1 is DFQATT and CDR2 is SNEGSKA (reference sequence). The CDR3 is 14 residues long. V dropped 3 bases and J dropped 3 bases, with 13 bases sitting between them. CDR3: CSASPGRNTDTQYF. CDR3 coding DNA: TGCAGTGCTAGTCCAGGGAGGAATACAGATACGCAGTATTTT.

V gene TRBV6-5 combines with J gene TRBJ1-6; 8 nucleotides match TRBD1. This CDR3 contains 16 residues. CDR1 is MNHEY and CDR2 is SVGAGI in the germline V gene. V was clipped by 2 bases and J by 7 bases; unmatched bases: 7. In nucleotides, the CDR3 is TGTGCCAGCAGTTACGAGCCCGGACAGGGCAATTCACCCCTCCACTTT. This codes for CASSYEPGQGNSPLHF.